Given below is one TCR beta chain in context. These data belong to a study of blood T cell repertoires in COVID-19. Study in general: From the United States, Italy and Spain came samples of acute and convalescent COVID-19. The cDNA or gDNA used as material had been derived from T cells, B-cell-depleted T cells, or PBMCs.

The authors' processing: Using reference gene primer amplification, nucleated cell counts were estimated. Profiled with immunoSEQ multiplex PCR; TCRdb holds only in-frame clones, not every one. V and J calls plus clone size are reproduced from that table; the DNA served to infer D and trimming. The sample lists 220,000 or so clones, about 93% occurring once. During active infection, Seattle patients enrolled and were then monitored through disease. The V gene's germline CDR1 is SGHRS and CDR2 YFSETQ. CDR3 length: 14 residues. V shed 4 bases and J 1 base; nucleotides not matched to a gene: 5. Sample: peripheral blood. This chain links TRBV5-1 with TRBJ2-7; 7 bases align to TRBD2. This clonotype was obtained from a man aged 55 to 70 with COVID-19, enrolled during active disease. CDR3 region: CASSTWDYSYEQYF. CDR3 sequence (DNA): TGCGCCAGCAGCACCTGGGACTATTCCTACGAGCAGTACTTC.